This T cell receptor (beta chain) emerged from a study of tumor-infiltrating lymphocytes in primary liver carcinoma. Both RNA and DNA were isolated together from approximately 20-30 mg of bulk tissue that had not been sorted. This CDR3 is 17 amino acids long. Germline CDR1 is SGHAT and CDR2 is FQDESV (reference sequence). In regard to this clonotype: The junction departs from germline at one end; a sequencing error may be responsible.

Production of TCR beta cDNA used around 500 ng total RNA together with a constant-region primer. Researchers made the TCR beta libraries by running three nested multiplex PCR rounds with slightly modified ARM-PCR. With TRBV1-TRBV30 forward primers and a C-beta reverse primer, the first two PCR rounds were run for approximately 10 cycles each. TCRdb re-derived calls from the multiplex PCR reads in MiXCR, one entry per CDR3 protein. Of fewer than 200,000 distinct CDR3 sequences in the sample, approximately 86% were seen once. The sequencing sample was made of tumor tissue from primary liver carcinoma. The chain employs TRBV11-1 and TRBJ2-7, with D perhaps TRBD2 (5 bases). The sequence was collected from a man between 40 and 49 years old with primary liver carcinoma and hepatitis B virus infection. CDR3 loop: CAGSLGPAGESSYEQYF. CDR3 sequence (DNA): TGTGCCGGCAGCTTAGGGCCGGCGGGTGAAAGCTCTTACGAACAGTACTTC. The complete variable domain, with remaining parts taken from reference TRBV11-1 and TRBJ2-7, reads EAEVAQSPRYKITEKSQAVAFWCDPISGHATLYWYRQILGQGPELLVQFQDESVVDDSQLPKDRFSAERLKGVDSTLKIQPAELGDSAMYLCAGSLGPAGESSYEQYFGPGTRLTVT.